This T cell receptor (beta chain) is from a study of blood T cell repertoires in COVID-19. About the research overall: T cells, B-cell-depleted T cells, or PBMCs provided the cDNA or gDNA that served as material.

The V gene's germline CDR1 is SGDLS and CDR2 YYNGEE. Trimming left V 4 bases short and J 7 bases short, with 17 bases between. CDR3 size: 14 residues. This clone occurred once. In the original workflow: By means of reference gene primer amplification, nucleated cell counts were estimated. Generated by immunoSEQ multiplex PCR, the TCRdb table keeps only in-frame clones and is missing some. That table supplies the V and J calls and clone size; D and trimming were determined from the DNA. In the table there are 150,000 to 200,000 clones, less than 85% of which are singletons. This sequence originates from a human donor with acute or convalescent COVID-19. The donor label of this sample is uncertain. Sequenced: peripheral blood. The chain joins TRBV9 to TRBJ1-2, with a weak D call TRBD1 (6 bases). In nucleotides, the CDR3 is TGTGCCAGCAGCCAAGGTTGGCAGGGGCTTGGCTACACCTTC. As protein: CASSQGWQGLGYTF.